The present TCR beta chain was sequenced within a study of beta chain features in type 1 diabetes. Study outcomes and limitations: TCRB CDR3 length was moderately but significantly reduced in all four CD4+ subsets of Type 1 diabetes patients.

Expressed TCRB transcripts were sequenced, since all the RNA that had been isolated was reverse transcribed. The method was immunoSEQ multiplex PCR; TCRdb's version includes in-frame clones alone and lacks a portion of them. The sample consists of 600,000 to 700,000 clones, about an eighth of them appearing once. This clone was observed a few times. Its antigen is not known. The sequenced material came from naive CD4+ T cells from blood. The sequence came from a man aged 18 to 30 with type 1 diabetes.

The CDR3 protein is CSTILAGGRNEQFF. The CDR3 nucleotides are TGCAGCACAATACTAGCGGGGGGCCGCAATGAGCAGTTCTTC. The chain recombines TRBV29-1 with TRBJ2-1, with 12 bases that match TRBD2. Germline loops: CDR1 SQVTM, CDR2 ANQGSEA. The V and J ends lost 8 bases and 6 bases, in that order; junction bases with no gene match: 8. This CDR3 is 14 amino acids long.